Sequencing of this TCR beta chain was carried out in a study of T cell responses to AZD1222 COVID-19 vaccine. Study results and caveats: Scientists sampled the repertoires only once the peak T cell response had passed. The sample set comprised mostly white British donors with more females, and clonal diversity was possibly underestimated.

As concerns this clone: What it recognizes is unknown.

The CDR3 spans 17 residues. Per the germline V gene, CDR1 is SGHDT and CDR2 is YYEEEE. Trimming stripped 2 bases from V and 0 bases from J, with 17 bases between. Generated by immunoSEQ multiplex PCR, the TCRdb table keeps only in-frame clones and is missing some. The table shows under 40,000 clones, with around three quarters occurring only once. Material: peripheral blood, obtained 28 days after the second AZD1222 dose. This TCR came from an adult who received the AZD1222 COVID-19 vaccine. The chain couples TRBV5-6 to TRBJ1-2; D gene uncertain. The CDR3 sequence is CASSFDLRTVTNYGYTF. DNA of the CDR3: TGTGCCAGCAGCTTCGATCTCAGGACGGTAACTAACTATGGCTACACCTTC.